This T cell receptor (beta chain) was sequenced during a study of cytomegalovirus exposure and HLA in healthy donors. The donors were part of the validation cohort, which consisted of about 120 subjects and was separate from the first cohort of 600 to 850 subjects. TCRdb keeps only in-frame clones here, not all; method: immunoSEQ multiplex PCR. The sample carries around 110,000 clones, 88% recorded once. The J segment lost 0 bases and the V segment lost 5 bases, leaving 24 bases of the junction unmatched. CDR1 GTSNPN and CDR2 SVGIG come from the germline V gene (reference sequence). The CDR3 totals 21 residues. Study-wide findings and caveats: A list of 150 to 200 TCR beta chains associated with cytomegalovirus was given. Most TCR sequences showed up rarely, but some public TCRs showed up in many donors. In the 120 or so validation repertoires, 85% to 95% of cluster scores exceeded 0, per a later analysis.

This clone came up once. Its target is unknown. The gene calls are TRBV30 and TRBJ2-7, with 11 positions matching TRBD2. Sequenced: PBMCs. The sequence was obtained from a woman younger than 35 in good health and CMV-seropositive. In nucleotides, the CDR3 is TGTGCCTGGGGCCCCGCCCCCCTAGAGCTAGCGGGGGGCCTCAGCTCCTACGAGCAGTACGTC. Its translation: CAWGPAPLELAGGLSSYEQYV.